Each of the 21 T cell receptor beta chains below was sequenced from the same sample in a study of blood T cell repertoires in COVID-19. Measured with immunoSEQ multiplex PCR; TCRdb has only the in-frame clones, and not every one. The top ten clones hold 15% to 20% of a sample with around 210,000 clones, about 88% of them seen once. The sample was peripheral blood. The receptors derive from a man aged 50-59 years with COVID-19, enrolled during active disease.

The CDR3: CASSFTGGEKLFF. In DNA form, the CDR3 reads TGTGCCAGCAGTTTTACAGGGGGTGAAAAACTGTTTTTT. V is TRBV12-3 or TRBV12-4 and J is TRBJ1-4, with 8 bases that match TRBD1. This CDR3 has 13 residues. V trimming: 3 bases; J trimming: 7 bases; junction bases outside the gene matches: 1.

V gene TRBV18 combines with J gene TRBJ1-6, with TRBD1 as a possible D gene (5 bases). The CDR3 sequence is 15 residues long. The V gene lost 3 bases and the J gene lost 5 bases, with 11 bases spanning the gap. Germline V CDR1 and CDR2: KGHSH, LQKENI. The CDR3 sequence is CASSPSEQDNSPLHF. DNA of the CDR3: TGTGCCAGCTCACCCTCGGAACAGGATAATTCACCCCTCCACTTT.

V gene TRBV23-1 combines with J gene TRBJ2-2; TRBD2 matches at 16 bases. TRBV23-1 is filed as an ORF, its function uncertain. V lost 2 bases and J lost 8; bases outside the gene matches: 11. The CDR3 length is 19 residues. Written as DNA, the CDR3 is TGCGCCAGCAGTCAAGTGCGCGGGACTAGCGGGGGGGGCGAGGGGGAGCTGTTTTTT. Its translation: CASSQVRGTSGGGEGELFF.

The V call is TRBV29-1, the J call TRBJ1-5; possible D gene TRBD1, 6 bases. The CDR3 contains 16 residues. Trimming took 7 bases from V and 5 from J, leaving 24 bases between them. Germline CDR1 is SQVTM and CDR2 is ANQGSEA. The CDR3 DNA reads TGCAGCGCTCAACTAGGGGGGGGCGCGTACGATCAGCCCCAGCATTTT. Amino acids: CSAQLGGGAYDQPQHF.

The chain recombines TRBV5-4 with TRBJ1-2, with D hard to call. CDR1 and CDR2 (germline): SGHNT, YYREEE (reference sequence). The CDR3 spans 13 residues. V was clipped by 0 bases and J by 7 bases, with 10 bases between them. The CDR3 loop is CASSLGALGGYTF. The CDR3 DNA follows: TGTGCCAGCAGCTTGGGGGCCCTGGGTGGCTACACCTTC.

On this clone itself: The junction does not match germline at one end; this may be a read error. V and J are TRBV30 and TRBJ1-6; 7 bases are shared with TRBD1. Germline V lookup: CDR1 GTSNPN, CDR2 SVGIG (reference sequence). This CDR3 spans 14 amino acids. The CDR3 nucleotides are TGTGCCTGGAACAGAGGGGGCCAAAATTCACCCCCCCACTTT. It is translated as CAWNRGGQNSPPHF.

This chain links TRBV5-1 with TRBJ2-2; D remains ambiguous. This CDR3 comprises 14 residues. The germline V gene has CDR1 SGHRS and CDR2 YFSETQ. V lost 2 bases and J 2 bases, leaving 7 bases between the germline ends. Written as DNA, the CDR3 is TGCGCCAGCAGCTTAGCGCTAAACACCGGGGAGCTGTTTTTT. This codes for CASSLALNTGELFF.

The chain is built from TRBV5-4 and TRBJ2-3; 11 nucleotides agree with TRBD2. CDR1 is SGHNT and CDR2 is YYREEE in the germline V gene (reference sequence). V was clipped by 5 bases and J by 11 bases; unmatched bases: 13. The CDR3 sequence is 15 residues long. CDR3 nucleotide sequence: TGTGCCAGCAGTTCGGGACTAGCGGTTTCATCTGGGCAGTATTTT. Protein sequence: CASSSGLAVSSGQYF.

The chain couples TRBV18 to TRBJ2-7; 9 bases map to TRBD1. The CDR3 has 16 residues. The J segment lost 1 base and the V segment lost 1 base, leaving 5 bases of the junction unmatched. Per the germline V gene, CDR1 is KGHSH and CDR2 is LQKENI. The chain's CDR3 is CASSPLGQGVSYEQYF. Written as DNA, the CDR3 is TGTGCCAGCTCACCACTGGGACAGGGCGTTTCCTACGAGCAGTACTTC.

On this clone itself: A read error may account for a junction end that differs from germline. The chain carries TRBV2 and TRBJ2-5, with D maybe TRBD2 (5 bases). This CDR3 has 17 amino acids. CDR1 and CDR2 from the germline V gene are SNHLY and FYNNEI. The DNA for the CDR3 is TGTGCCAGCAGGGAAGAAGGAAGAGGGTGGGTAAAGGAGACCCAGTACTTC. This translates into CASREEGRGWVKETQYF.

In its sample, this clone was seen once. V gene TRBV19 combines with J gene TRBJ2-7; 9 bases align to TRBD2. Losses at the gene ends were 4 bases for V and 4 bases for J; bases not matched to a gene: 8. Germline values: CDR1 LNHDA, CDR2 SQIVND (reference sequence). There are 15 residues in the CDR3. The CDR3 protein is CASSKLAGAEYEQYF. The DNA for the CDR3 is TGTGCCAGTAGTAAATTAGCGGGAGCAGAATACGAGCAGTACTTC.

V is TRBV7-2 and J is TRBJ2-1; 8 positions agree with TRBD2. Germline CDR1 reads SGHTA; CDR2 reads FQGNSA. V lost 4 bases to trimming and J lost 8 bases; unmatched junction nucleotides: 13. This CDR3 spans 16 amino acids. CDR3 amino acids: CASSSKPGLGSDEQFF. In nucleotides, the CDR3 is TGTGCCAGCAGCTCAAAACCGGGACTAGGTAGCGATGAGCAGTTCTTC.

This rearrangement joins TRBV5-6 to TRBJ2-7, with TRBD1 matching 8 bases. The CDR3 contains 14 residues. The germline V gene encodes CDR1 SGHDT and CDR2 YYEEEE. V lost 3 bases, J lost 0 bases, and 2 bases stayed unmatched. CDR3 nucleotides: TGTGCCAGCAGCTGGGGACAGGTCTCCTACGAGCAGTACTTC. Its translation: CASSWGQVSYEQYF.

The DNA for the CDR3 is TGTGCCAGCAGTTGGGGACTAGCGGGAGGGCCTAATGAGCAGTTCTTC. This gives the protein CASSWGLAGGPNEQFF. The chain recombines TRBV6-5 with TRBJ2-1, with 16 bases that match TRBD2. The germline gives CDR1 MNHEY, CDR2 SVGAGI. The junction had 4 bases not matched to a gene; V was cut back by 4 bases and J by 7 bases. This CDR3 comprises 16 residues.

V usage is TRBV24-1 and J usage is TRBJ2-7; tentative D call: TRBD2 (6 bases). The CDR3 loop spans 17 amino acids. Between the trimmed V and J ends, which lost 4 bases and 2 bases, there was a span of 20 bases. Germline CDR1 reads KGHDR; CDR2 reads SFDVKD. The CDR3 loop is CATSEVNGLAMTYEQYF. DNA for the CDR3: TGTGCCACCAGTGAGGTTAACGGGCTAGCGATGACCTACGAGCAGTACTTC.

The genes are TRBV7-2 and TRBJ2-3; 16 positions agree with TRBD2. CDR1 is SGHTA and CDR2 is FQGNSA in the germline V gene. The CDR3 sequence is 18 residues long. V shed 7 bases and J 3 bases; nucleotides not matched to a gene: 10. The CDR3 loop reads CASTLIPGLAGGTDTQYF. For the CDR3, the DNA is TGTGCCAGCACCCTAATTCCGGGACTAGCGGGAGGGACAGATACGCAGTATTTT.

This chain connects TRBV13 to TRBJ1-6; weak D call: TRBD1 (6 bases). V lost 5 bases and J lost 9, with 20 bases in between. This CDR3 is 16 amino acids long. CDR1 is PRHDT and CDR2 is FYEKMQ in the germline V gene (reference sequence). Here the CDR3 reads CASSPREGGLTSPLHF. DNA of the CDR3: TGTGCCAGCAGCCCACGAGAGGGGGGGCTAACTTCACCCCTCCACTTT.

V gene TRBV5-5 combines with J gene TRBJ2-3; tentatively, D is TRBD1 (5 bases). In germline, CDR1 is SGHKS, CDR2 YYEKEE (reference sequence). The V end lost 7 bases, the J end lost 3 bases, and 15 bases lay between the germline ends. CDR3 length: 14 amino acids. As DNA, the CDR3 is TGTGCCAGCGGGGCCTCCCAAGCAACAGATACGCAGTATTTT. It yields the protein CASGASQATDTQYF.

The chain carries TRBV2 and TRBJ1-2; TRBD1 might be the D (5 bases). The CDR3 length is 13 residues. Germline V gene lookup returns CDR1 SNHLY and CDR2 FYNNEI. V shed 3 bases and J shed 8 bases, with 13 bases lying between them. The CDR3 DNA is TGTGCCAGCAGTGATTCAGGGCAGGGAGGCTACACCTTC. Residues: CASSDSGQGGYTF.

The chain joins TRBV18 to TRBJ2-4, with TRBD1 matching over 10 bases. The V and J ends lost 5 bases and 0 bases, in that order; junction bases with no gene match: 7. The CDR3 runs 17 residues. The germline V gene encodes CDR1 KGHSH and CDR2 LQKENI. CDR3 nucleotides: TGTGCCAGCTCATCGGCCGGGACAGGGGTAGCCAAAAACATTCAGTACTTC. Its translation is CASSSAGTGVAKNIQYF.

The count of this clone is one. The chain joins TRBV20-1 to TRBJ2-5; TRBD2 matches 9 bases. The germline V gene encodes CDR1 DFQATT and CDR2 SNEGSKA (reference sequence). J gave up 2 bases and V 3 bases, and 10 bases lay outside the gene matches. This CDR3 comprises 16 residues. CDR3 protein: CSASGIGTSWQETQYF. The CDR3 DNA reads TGCAGTGCTAGTGGGATCGGGACTAGCTGGCAAGAGACCCAGTACTTC.